Sequencing of this T cell receptor (beta chain) was carried out in a study of shared clonotypes between healthy human individuals (dated by TCRdb to 2018 to 2020). Notes on the research overall: A couple of women and a few men aged 18 to 49 years were included in the cohort. To estimate repertoire size and how much clonotypes are shared between individuals, the study performed deep sequencing of blood TCR repertoires from roughly five healthy adults. Different laboratories and diverse techniques were used to prepare libraries and sequence TCR repertoires, to increase sequencing depth and limit assay-specific biases. For each donor, three plates each were used for CD4 naive and CD4 memory, two plates were used for CD8 naive, and one plate was used for CD8 memory. Each donor's leukapheresis produced roughly between roughly 0.85 and 9.5 billion PBMCs.

Concerning this clone: No antigen is known for it. No per-base quality is available; no much larger clone lies one base away.

The study at large found these results: Sharing across several donors was observed for about 5% of naive CD4, 3% to 3.5% of naive CD8, about 2.3% of memory CD4, and around 0.4% of memory CD8 clonotypes. Pairwise subsampling led to the expectation that sequencing depth would affect the degree of clonotype sharing among donors. Even with the large sequencing depth, rarefaction of the sorted-subset datasets indicated that sequencing was incomplete. Sampling was limited to blood, and TCR repertoires in tissue likely differ from TCR repertoires in blood. Naive subsets generally had larger estimated clonotype richness than memory subsets. The genetic and exposure-history diversity represented was limited by the small number of donors. Clonotypes shared by all four sorted-subset donors showed higher generation probabilities than non-shared clonotypes.

Using the deep immunoSEQ assay, multiplex PCR amplified TCR CDR3 regions from genomic DNA. Genomic DNA extracted from each cell subset was distributed evenly over all wells of several immunoSEQ 96-well plates, and each plate served as one replicate. For sorted subsets, approximately 210 ng genomic DNA, equal to tens of thousands of T cell genomes, was loaded into each replicate PCR. Purified libraries were measured with a Qubit 3.0 fluorometer, size-checked on a Bioanalyzer 2100, and measured again with the KAPA Library Quantification kit. Each immunoSEQ 96-well plate was sequenced on its own single-read 150-cycle Illumina NextSeq 550 flow cell. Per the authors' processing: The immunoSEQ output contained only junctional sequences without quality scores, so filtering could not match that applied to full-length reads. To assign V/J genes and CDR3, sequences were annotated using PyIR, a Python wrapper for IgBLAST v1.9, with IMGT germline references. Any read was removed if the V/J assignment was weak (E-value above 1e-6), the CDR3 was missing, or the read contained stop codons, out-of-frame junctions, or ambiguous translated residues. V3J clonotypes were defined as sequences sharing the same inferred V gene, J gene, and CDR3 amino acid sequence. Percentage overlap between repertoires was computed as shared unique clonotypes divided by the size of the smaller repertoire. RTK rarefaction, the Chao1 estimator, and Recon v2.1 estimates of unobserved clonotypes were used to assess repertoire richness. For all TCRbeta clonotypes obtained by the gDNA method from four donors, generation probabilities were computed with OLGA. TCRdb provides this immuneACCESS table in a form limited to in-frame rearrangements. Some clones are lacking; in checked studies, under half of them reflect an unresolved V gene, and why the rest are absent is not known. The V and J calls and clone size were taken over from that table, and D and trimming were inferred from the DNA. In all, the sample holds a few hundred thousand clones, and around 87% of those were seen once. The ten largest clones represent roughly 16% of the sample.

Donors were healthy HIV-negative adults with no recently reported acute infections or vaccinations. Every donor was a Caucasian adult residing in Nashville, Tennessee, USA. CD8 memory samples were composed of magnetically selected CD45RO+ cells combined with CCR7-negative CD45RA+ effector memory (TemRA) cells. Blood was collected by leukapheresis, and PBMCs were isolated by Ficoll-Histopaque density gradient centrifugation and then cryopreserved in liquid nitrogen vapor phase. Analytical flow cytometry was used to check the purity and quantity of each magnetically sorted T cell population. From each sorted fraction, genomic DNA was isolated and quantified by UV absorbance on a Nanodrop 2000c. The trim is 2 bases for V and 5 bases for J, with a gap of 12 bases between the germline ends. The germline V gene sets CDR1 to SGHVS and CDR2 to FNYEAQ. The CDR3 measures 14 amino acids from cysteine to phenylalanine. The retained sequence is limited to the CDR3, 42 bases, with the frame set at the first base.

Sequenced sample: memory CD8+ T cells sorted from blood. What this sample's cell subset or site label stands for: CD45RO+ cells pooled with CCR7-negative TemRA cells. This TCR was sampled from a man aged 18-30 years in good health. The chain links TRBV7-6 with TRBJ1-1; D gene: possibly TRBD1, on 5 matching bases. The CDR3 corresponds to CASSLNGAETEAFF. The DNA sequence reads TGTGCCAGCAGCTTAAACGGGGCTGAAACTGAAGCTTTCTTT.